Presented here are 30 T cell receptor beta chains from one specimen sequenced in a study of early T cells in non-severe SARS-CoV-2 infection. TCRdb used MiXCR to reprocess the 5' RACE reads, holding one entry per CDR3 protein. Altogether under 85,000 distinct CDR3 sequences are present, 12% being singletons, with the ten largest covering 5% to 8%. The sequencing sample was made of whole blood. The source is an adult who was a healthcare worker with PCR-confirmed SARS-CoV-2 infection or an uninfected control (not recorded which).

This clonotype was detected ten times or more. The chain carries TRBV5-4 and TRBJ2-1; D might be TRBD2 (5 bases). The length of the CDR3 is 14 residues. Germline loops: CDR1 SGHNT, CDR2 YYREEE (reference sequence). Trimming stripped 0 bases from V and 5 bases from J, with 9 bases between. The DNA for the CDR3 is TGTGCCAGCAGCTTGGCCGGTAGCGACAATGAGCAGTTCTTC. Protein sequence: CASSLAGSDNEQFF.

This clonotype was seen repeatedly, ten times or more. The genes are TRBV12-3 or TRBV12-4 and TRBJ1-5; D perhaps matches TRBD1 (5 bases). The CDR3 is 15 residues long. V lost 5 bases and J 5 bases, leaving 16 bases between the germline ends. The CDR3 sequence is CASSPSRGADQPQHF. In nucleotides, the CDR3 is TGTGCCAGCAGTCCCAGTCGAGGGGCCGATCAGCCCCAGCATTTT.

The chain recombines TRBV11-2 with TRBJ2-5; D gene unclear. Germline values: CDR1 SGHAT, CDR2 FQNNGV. The CDR3 covers 13 residues. Between the trimmed V and J ends, which lost 5 bases and 9 bases, there was a span of 16 bases. Written as DNA, the CDR3 is TGTGCCAGCAGCCAGTACGACCCCTTGGCCCAGTACTTC. Translating it yields CASSQYDPLAQYF. The whole variable domain, remainder taken from reference TRBV11-2 and TRBJ2-5, is EAGVAQSPRYKIIEKRQSVAFWCNPISGHATLYWYQQILGQGPKLLIQFQNNGVVDDSQLPKDRFSAERLKGVDSTLKIQPAKLEDSAVYLCASSQYDPLAQYFGPGTRLLVL.

V usage is TRBV5-6 and J usage is TRBJ2-5, with D perhaps matching TRBD1 or TRBD2 (6 bases each). CDR3 size: 15 residues. CDR1 and CDR2 (germline): SGHDT, YYEEEE. The V and J ends lost 0 bases and 4 bases respectively, with 13 bases between them. This chain's CDR3 is CASSLVLGGRETQYF. The CDR3 DNA follows: TGTGCCAGCAGCTTGGTGCTGGGGGGCCGAGAGACCCAGTACTTC.

The chain recombines TRBV6-1 with TRBJ1-2; 7 positions agree with TRBD1. The junction had 3 bases not matched to a gene; V was cut back by 6 bases and J by 5 bases. Germline CDR1 MNHNS, CDR2 SASEGT. The CDR3 loop spans 12 amino acids. In DNA form, the CDR3 reads TGTGCCAGCAGGGACAGGCATTATGGCTACACCTTC. The encoded protein is CASRDRHYGYTF.

This clonotype was recorded many times. This chain connects TRBV7-2 to TRBJ2-5; 7 bases line up with TRBD1. Germline-derived CDR1 and CDR2 are SGHTA and FQGNSA. The CDR3 is 14 residues long. Trimming removed 5 bases from V and 5 bases from J; junction bases left unmatched: 8. The CDR3 protein is CASSRNRGGETQYF. The CDR3 region has the DNA TGTGCCAGCAGCCGAAACAGGGGCGGGGAGACCCAGTACTTC. Full variable domain (missing parts from reference TRBV7-2 and TRBJ2-5): GAGVSQSPSNKVTEKGKDVELRCDPISGHTALYWYRQSLGQGLEFLIYFQGNSAPDKSGLPSDRFSAERTGGSVSTLTIQRTQQEDSAVYLCASSRNRGGETQYFGPGTRLLVL.

The chain is built from TRBV7-9 and TRBJ2-7; the D is unclear. The ends were cut back, 3 bases at V and 1 base at J, with 10 bases in the middle. CDR1 and CDR2 (germline): SEHNR, FQNEAQ (reference sequence). The CDR3 contains 14 residues. DNA for the CDR3: TGTGCCAGCAGCTTTGGGAAAGATTCCTACGAGCAGTACTTC. Translation gives CASSFGKDSYEQYF.

The chain has TRBV6-2 or TRBV6-3 and TRBJ2-7; D is unresolved. The ends were cut back, 6 bases at V and 2 bases at J, with 11 bases in the middle. This CDR3 contains 13 residues. CDR1 is MNHEY, CDR2 SVGEGT, per germline. CDR3 DNA: TGTGCCAGCAGGGCCCTTGGCACCTACGAGCAGTACTTC. The encoded protein is CASRALGTYEQYF.

The V gene is TRBV4-1, the J gene TRBJ1-2; D may be TRBD1 (6 bases). The CDR3 totals 15 residues. Trimming took 1 base from V and 5 from J, leaving 14 bases between them. Germline CDR1 MGHRA, CDR2 YSYEKL. The CDR3 sequence is CASSQVDGRGYGYTF. The CDR3 DNA reads TGCGCCAGCAGCCAAGTCGACGGCAGGGGATATGGCTACACCTTC.

As to this clonotype: A much larger clonotype is one base distant, so this may be a read error. The rearrangement links TRBV5-1 to TRBJ1-1; the D is unclear. The CDR3 is 13 amino acids. Germline-derived CDR1 and CDR2 are SGHRS and YFSETQ. Here the CDR3 reads CTSSLGQNLEAFF. The CDR3 region has the DNA TGCACCAGCAGCTTGGGTCAGAACCTTGAAGCTTTCTTT.

This clonotype was found many times. The chain links TRBV18 to TRBJ1-3, with D uncertain. Germline-derived CDR1 and CDR2 are KGHSH and LQKENI. The V end was cut by 3 bases, the J end by 0 bases, with 12 bases between. This CDR3 has 16 residues. The CDR3 DNA sequence: TGTGCCAGCTCACCGGGCCGAGGCCCCTCTGGAAACACCATATATTTT. It yields the protein CASSPGRGPSGNTIYF.

In nucleotides, the CDR3 is TGCGCCAGCAGCCCGGACTCAGGGCCTTACGAGCAGTACTTC. Protein sequence: CASSPDSGPYEQYF. The gene calls are TRBV5-1 and TRBJ2-7, with D perhaps TRBD1 or TRBD2 (5 bases each). V was trimmed by 4 bases and J by 4 bases, leaving 15 bases between them. CDR1 and CDR2 (germline): SGHRS, YFSETQ. The CDR3 is 14 amino acids.

The chain couples TRBV5-6 to TRBJ2-7; 8 bases align to TRBD1. CDR1 and CDR2 from the germline V gene are SGHDT and YYEEEE. The CDR3 length is 14 residues. The J segment lost 5 bases and the V segment lost 4 bases, leaving 8 bases of the junction unmatched. DNA for the CDR3: TGTGCCAGCAGCAAAAACCCACAGGGGGACGAGCAGTACTTC. Amino acid sequence: CASSKNPQGDEQYF.

This clonotype appeared many times. V and J are TRBV20-1 and TRBJ2-2, with D hard to call. Germline V gives CDR1 DFQATT, CDR2 SNEGSKA (reference sequence). Deletions cut 0 bases from V and 5 bases from J, with 10 bases between. The CDR3 is 14 residues long. As DNA, the CDR3 is TGCAGTGCTAGAGATTTCATTACTACCGGGGAGCTGTTTTTT. This translates into CSARDFITTGELFF.

At least ten counts were recorded for this clonotype. The CDR3 DNA is TGTGCCAGCAGCTTAGGTTCATACAGGGGGAAGAACACTGAAGCTTTCTTT. Protein sequence: CASSLGSYRGKNTEAFF. This rearrangement joins TRBV11-2 to TRBJ1-1; 8 positions agree with TRBD1. With 1 base clipped from V and 1 base from J, the junction kept 8 bases outside the gene matches. CDR1 and CDR2 from the germline V gene are SGHAT and FQNNGV. There are 17 residues in the CDR3.

At least ten counts were recorded for this clonotype. J is TRBJ1-1 and V is TRBV7-9, with D hard to call. V lost 1 base, J lost 13 bases, and 10 bases lay in between. Germline CDR1 and CDR2: SEHNR and FQNEAQ (reference sequence). This CDR3 spans 11 amino acids. The CDR3 sequence: CASSLGQVVFF. The CDR3 DNA reads as TGTGCCAGCAGCTTAGGCCAGGTCGTTTTCTTT.

J is TRBJ2-7 and V is TRBV19; 9 positions match TRBD1. The V and J ends lost 6 bases and 3 bases, in that order; junction bases with no gene match: 9. The germline CDR1 and CDR2 sequences are LNHDA and SQIVND (reference sequence). The CDR3 length is 15 residues. The CDR3 sequence: CASRVQGASLYEQYF. CDR3 bases: TGTGCCAGTAGGGTACAGGGGGCAAGCCTCTACGAGCAGTACTTC.

In this sample, this clonotype turned up many times. The chain combines TRBV18 with TRBJ1-1, with D hard to call. Trimming removed 3 bases at V and 7 bases at J, with 12 bases between. CDR1 and CDR2 from the germline V gene are KGHSH and LQKENI. The CDR3 length is 13 residues. The CDR3 DNA follows: TGTGCCAGCTCACCGTCGGCCGGGATTGAAGCTTTCTTT. As protein: CASSPSAGIEAFF.

This clonotype was detected ten times or more. The V and J genes are TRBV12-3 or TRBV12-4 and TRBJ2-1, with 11 nucleotides matching TRBD1. The junction had 4 bases not matched to a gene; V was cut back by 2 bases and J by 7 bases. This CDR3 comprises 15 residues. Written as DNA, the CDR3 is TGTGCCAGCAGTTTATGGGACAGGGGGGCGAATGAGCAGTTCTTC. As protein: CASSLWDRGANEQFF.

This clonotype was picked up many times. This chain uses TRBV7-2 with TRBJ1-1, with 11 bases identical to TRBD1. Losses at the gene ends were 5 bases for V and 3 bases for J; bases not matched to a gene: 5. This CDR3 is built from 15 residues. Germline CDR1 reads SGHTA; CDR2 reads FQGNSA. Here the CDR3 reads CASSRDRGSYTEAFF. The CDR3 nucleotides read TGTGCCAGCAGCCGGGACAGGGGGAGTTACACTGAAGCTTTCTTT.

This clonotype was observed many times. V and J are TRBV20-1 and TRBJ2-3; D may correspond to TRBD1 or TRBD2 (6 bases each). CDR3 length equals 16 residues. V lost 6 bases, J lost 1 base, and 20 bases lay in between. Germline V lookup: CDR1 DFQATT, CDR2 SNEGSKA (reference sequence). CDR3 in amino acids: CSAAGAAEGGTDTQYF. The CDR3, as DNA: TGCAGTGCCGCCGGGGCAGCGGAGGGGGGCACAGATACGCAGTATTTT.

This rearrangement joins TRBV6-5 to TRBJ2-2; 11 bases map to TRBD1. V lost 6 bases and J lost 3; bases outside the gene matches: 6. The CDR3 runs to 16 residues. The germline V gene has CDR1 MNHEY and CDR2 SVGAGI. CDR3 coding DNA: TGTGCCAGCAGCAAGGACAGGGGGCGGGACACCGGGGAGCTGTTTTTT. Protein: CASSKDRGRDTGELFF.

This clonotype was detected ten times or more. The genes are TRBV11-2 and TRBJ2-7; 9 bases are a match to TRBD1. CDR3 length: 14 amino acids. Germline assignment: CDR1 SGHAT and CDR2 FQNNGV. Trimming cost V 5 bases and J 3 bases; bases outside gene matches: 5. The CDR3 protein is CASSRQGVIYEQYF. The CDR3 DNA follows: TGTGCCAGCAGCCGACAGGGGGTGATCTACGAGCAGTACTTC.

This clonotype appeared a few times. This sequence joins TRBV5-1 and TRBJ1-1; TRBD1 agrees at 9 bases. The trim removed 3 bases at V and 11 bases at J, leaving 14 bases unmatched. Germline lookup yields CDR1 SGHRS and CDR2 YFSETQ. The CDR3 is made up of 15 amino acids. CDR3 loop: CASSWGPGQGLRAFF. The DNA for the CDR3 is TGCGCCAGCAGCTGGGGACCGGGACAGGGTTTGAGGGCTTTCTTT.

This chain links TRBV6-1 with TRBJ2-3; D is unclear. The CDR3 has 11 amino acids. Germline V CDR1 and CDR2: MNHNS, SASEGT. Trimming removed 11 bases from V and 5 bases from J, with 11 bases in between. The CDR3 DNA sequence: TGTGCCGTACAGATGGTAGATACGCAGTATTTT. This encodes CAVQMVDTQYF.

The table lists this clonotype with a few counts. The V and J genes are TRBV5-4 and TRBJ2-5; D ambiguous. CDR1 is SGHNT and CDR2 is YYREEE in the germline V gene (reference sequence). V lost 5 bases and J lost 0, with 5 bases in between. The CDR3 has 12 amino acids. CDR3 DNA: TGTGCCAGCAGAGGACACCAAGAGACCCAGTACTTC. Translated: CASRGHQETQYF.

The CDR3 protein is CASSPRDRSDEQYF. The CDR3 region has the DNA TGTGCCAGCAGCCCCCGGGACAGGAGCGACGAGCAGTACTTC. The chain has TRBV9 and TRBJ2-7; TRBD1 matches at 8 bases. This CDR3 spans 14 amino acids. Trimming at V came to 4 bases and at J to 5 bases, leaving 8 bases not matched to a gene. Per the germline V gene, CDR1 is SGDLS and CDR2 is YYNGEE.

This clonotype was seen only a few times. This chain connects TRBV15 to TRBJ1-6, with 8 bases fitting TRBD1. Germline loops: CDR1 LNHNV, CDR2 YYDKDF (reference sequence). V lost 0 bases and J lost 8; bases outside the gene matches: 6. The CDR3 runs 16 residues. The CDR3 DNA is TGTGCCACCAGCAGAGACTACAGGGGGTTTGATTCACCCCTCCACTTT. Translation: CATSRDYRGFDSPLHF.

Ten or more counts support this clonotype. The V gene is TRBV4-1, the J gene TRBJ1-1; D is unresolved. CDR1 is MGHRA, CDR2 YSYEKL, per germline. The CDR3 has 16 residues. V shed 1 base and J shed 0 bases, with 12 bases lying between them. The CDR3 DNA reads TGCGCCAGCAGCCAAGGATCAGGAGCTATGAACACTGAAGCTTTCTTT. Amino acids: CASSQGSGAMNTEAFF.

This clonotype was counted at least ten times. The rearrangement links TRBV5-5 to TRBJ1-6, with 10 bases matching TRBD1. The germline V gene has CDR1 SGHKS and CDR2 YYEKEE (reference sequence). The CDR3 is made up of 15 amino acids. V trimming: 0 bases; J trimming: 10 bases; junction bases outside the gene matches: 4. The DNA for the CDR3 is TGTGCCAGCAGCTTGGACTGGGACAGGGGATCACCCCTCCACTTT. It translates to CASSLDWDRGSPLHF.